A selection of T cell receptor beta chains follows, all from one sample in a study of cytomegalovirus exposure and HLA in healthy donors. Sequencing was performed with immunoSEQ multiplex PCR; in TCRdb, only in-frame clones are kept and a portion is missing. The repertoire consists of 40,000 to 55,000 clones, with 73% occurring once and the leading ten covering roughly 2.9%. The sequencing input was PBMCs. These receptors all stem from a man aged 18 to 35 in good health and CMV-seronegative. The CDR3 runs from the conserved cysteine through the conserved F or W. Each record gives: J gene, CDR3 length, clone size, V gene, D gene, CDR3 DNA, CDR3 protein. D genes are given only for firm matches. Part of the rows lack a size; the others show once, few, many or a class for expanded clones.

J: TRBJ2-7
length: 15
size: few
V: TRBV6-5
D: TRBD1
DNA: TGTGCCAGCACTGACCCCGGGACAGGTGTGTACGAGCAGTACTTC
CDR3: CASTDPGTGVYEQYF

J: TRBJ1-5
length: 15
size: few
V: TRBV6-5
D: NA
DNA: TGTGCCAGCAGTTACTCTAGCAGGGTCGGTCAGCCCCAGCATTTT
CDR3: CASSYSSRVGQPQHF

J: TRBJ2-7
length: 11
size: NA
V: TRBV6-1
D: NA
DNA: TGTGCCAGCAGTGACCTGTACGAGCAGTACTTC
CDR3: CASSDLYEQYF

J: TRBJ1-2
length: 14
size: NA
V: TRBV13
D: NA
DNA: TGTGCCAGCAGCTTAGGCGGGGGGCGGAGTGGCTACACCTTC
CDR3: CASSLGGGRSGYTF

J: TRBJ2-7
length: 12
size: NA
V: TRBV10-3
D: NA
DNA: TGTGCCACCCGTCCAAGGGGCTACGAGCAGTACTTC
CDR3: CATRPRGYEQYF

J: TRBJ1-2
length: 14
size: NA
V: TRBV7-9
D: NA
DNA: TGTGCCAGCAGCTTAGAGGGGGCTAACTATGGCTACACCTTC
CDR3: CASSLEGANYGYTF

J: TRBJ1-2
length: 16
size: few
V: TRBV25-1
D: NA
DNA: TGTGCCAGCAGTGAAACCCAGAGCCCGGAGGGGTATGGCTACACCTTC
CDR3: CASSETQSPEGYGYTF

J: TRBJ2-7
length: 11
size: once
V: TRBV28
D: NA
DNA: TGTGCCAGCAGCGTAGCTATGGAGCAGTACTTC
CDR3: CASSVAMEQYF

J: TRBJ1-1
length: 13
size: few
V: TRBV7-2
D: NA
DNA: TGTGCCAGCAGCCAGGGAATGGTCACTGAAGCTTTCTTT
CDR3: CASSQGMVTEAFF

J: TRBJ2-7
length: 14
size: NA
V: TRBV5-1
D: TRBD2
DNA: TGCGCCAGCAGCACCAGCGGGAAGGGCTACGAGCAGTACTTC
CDR3: CASSTSGKGYEQYF

J: TRBJ1-1
length: 14
size: once
V: TRBV6-6
D: NA
DNA: TGTGCCAGCAGTCCCTCGTACAGGGTAACTGAAGCTTTCTTT
CDR3: CASSPSYRVTEAFF

J: TRBJ2-5
length: 15
size: NA
V: TRBV30
D: NA
DNA: TGTGCCTGGGGCGTCTGGCAGGGAAGGTTGGAGACCCAGTACTTC
CDR3: CAWGVWQGRLETQYF

J: TRBJ2-1
length: 17
size: NA
V: TRBV29-1
D: TRBD2
DNA: TGCAGCGTGAAAGGGACTAGCGGGACCCTTTCCTACAATGAGCAGTTCTTC
CDR3: CSVKGTSGTLSYNEQFF

J: TRBJ2-7
length: 14
size: NA
V: TRBV28
D: TRBD2
DNA: TGTGCCAGCTACGGGCGGGAGGCCCCCTACGAGCAGTACTTC
CDR3: CASYGREAPYEQYF

J: TRBJ2-3
length: 17
size: NA
V: TRBV4-3
D: TRBD2
DNA: TGCGCCAGCAGCCAACGAGCTTGGACTAGCGGCGAAGATACGCAGTATTTT
CDR3: CASSQRAWTSGEDTQYF

J: TRBJ2-7
length: 14
size: NA
V: TRBV11-2
D: NA
DNA: TGTGCCAGCAGCTTAATGTCAACCCGGGGCGAGCAGTACTTC
CDR3: CASSLMSTRGEQYF

J: TRBJ2-1
length: 14
size: NA
V: TRBV28
D: NA
DNA: TGTGCCAGCACCTCTATTCGTACCAACAATGAGCAGTTCTTC
CDR3: CASTSIRTNNEQFF

J: TRBJ1-1
length: 13
size: NA
V: TRBV30
D: NA
DNA: TGTGCCTGGAGTCAAAGCTTGAACACTGAAGCTTTCTTT
CDR3: CAWSQSLNTEAFF

J: TRBJ1-2
length: 13
size: few
V: TRBV19
D: NA
DNA: TGTGCCAGTAGTATGAGGGGGAATGACGGCTACACCTTC
CDR3: CASSMRGNDGYTF

J: TRBJ2-1
length: 15
size: NA
V: TRBV29-1
D: TRBD1
DNA: TGCAGCGTTGAAGATCGGGACAGGGTCTACAATGAGCAGTTCTTC
CDR3: CSVEDRDRVYNEQFF

J: TRBJ2-2
length: 14
size: NA
V: TRBV28
D: NA
DNA: TGTGCCATCAGGGGGACTCACAACACCGGGGAGCTGTTTTTT
CDR3: CAIRGTHNTGELFF

J: TRBJ2-7
length: 12
size: NA
V: TRBV7-8
D: NA
DNA: TGTGCCAGCAGCTCGACAGTCTACGAGCAGTACTTC
CDR3: CASSSTVYEQYF

J: TRBJ2-1
length: 14
size: NA
V: TRBV7-9
D: TRBD2
DNA: TGTGCCAGCAGCTCGGGAGCGGGAGCCCATGAGCAGTTCTTC
CDR3: CASSSGAGAHEQFF

J: TRBJ2-5
length: 12
size: NA
V: TRBV5-1
D: NA
DNA: TGCGCCAGCAGCCAGGACCAAGAGACCCAGTACTTC
CDR3: CASSQDQETQYF

J: TRBJ2-2
length: 19
size: NA
V: TRBV5-1
D: NA
DNA: TGCGCCAGCAGCACGCCCCCCGCGGGGCAAAGAACGAACACCGGGGAGCTGTTTTTT
CDR3: CASSTPPAGQRTNTGELFF

J: TRBJ2-3
length: 16
size: NA
V: TRBV6-5
D: NA
DNA: TGTGCCAGCAGTTACTCAAGTCGGGGTCACACAGATACGCAGTATTTT
CDR3: CASSYSSRGHTDTQYF

J: TRBJ2-2
length: 16
size: NA
V: TRBV2
D: NA
DNA: TGTGCCAGCAGTGACTTAACTAGGGCGAACACCGGGGAGCTGTTTTTT
CDR3: CASSDLTRANTGELFF

J: TRBJ1-6
length: 17
size: few
V: TRBV9
D: NA
DNA: TGTGCCAGCAGCGCTACTCCAACAGGGACCAATAATTCACCCCTCCACTTT
CDR3: CASSATPTGTNNSPLHF

J: TRBJ2-7
length: 13
size: once
V: TRBV29-1
D: NA
DNA: TGCAGCGTACGAGTTGCACAGGGCGCCGAGCAGTACTTC
CDR3: CSVRVAQGAEQYF

J: TRBJ2-2
length: 15
size: NA
V: TRBV7-2
D: NA
DNA: TGTGCCAGCAGAACCGGGACATTCAACACCGGGGAGCTGTTTTTT
CDR3: CASRTGTFNTGELFF

J: TRBJ1-5
length: 15
size: NA
V: TRBV6-6
D: NA
DNA: TGTGCCAGCAGTGACTATCAGGGAACTCGTCAGCCCCAGCATTTT
CDR3: CASSDYQGTRQPQHF

J: TRBJ2-1
length: 16
size: NA
V: TRBV10-3
D: TRBD2
DNA: TGTGCCATCAGCGAGCGGGAGGGCCCTCTGAACAATGAGCAGTTCTTC
CDR3: CAISEREGPLNNEQFF

J: TRBJ2-1
length: 15
size: NA
V: TRBV6-5
D: TRBD2
DNA: TGTGCCAGCAGAGATAGCGGGAGCTCCTACAATGAGCAGTTCTTC
CDR3: CASRDSGSSYNEQFF

J: TRBJ2-7
length: 14
size: once
V: TRBV10-3
D: NA
DNA: TGTGCCATCAGATACGGGACACCAGATTACGAGCAGTACTTC
CDR3: CAIRYGTPDYEQYF

J: TRBJ1-2
length: 13
size: NA
V: TRBV2
D: TRBD1
DNA: TGTGCCAGCAGTGTGACAGGGGGAAGAGGCTACACCTTC
CDR3: CASSVTGGRGYTF

J: TRBJ1-2
length: 17
size: once
V: TRBV16
D: NA
DNA: TGTGCCAGCAGCCCAGACCTCCAGGGGCCAAGGGACTATGGCTACACCTTC
CDR3: CASSPDLQGPRDYGYTF

J: TRBJ2-1
length: 17
size: NA
V: TRBV29-1
D: TRBD2
DNA: TGCAGCGTGACCCGCGGGAGCAGCCTCGGGGGAGACAATGAGCAGTTCTTC
CDR3: CSVTRGSSLGGDNEQFF

J: TRBJ2-6
length: 18
size: NA
V: TRBV4-1
D: TRBD2
DNA: TGCGCCAGCAGCCGCAAGTGGGAGGGGAGCTCTGGGGCCAACGTCCTGGCTTTC
CDR3: CASSRKWEGSSGANVLAF

J: TRBJ2-7
length: 13
size: NA
V: TRBV13
D: NA
DNA: TGTGCCAGCAGCTTCGAACTAGCAGGCGAGCAGTACTTC
CDR3: CASSFELAGEQYF

J: TRBJ1-5
length: 15
size: NA
V: TRBV15
D: NA
DNA: TGTGCCACCAGCGTACCCGGGGGGGGAGGAAGGCCCCAGCATTTT
CDR3: CATSVPGGGGRPQHF